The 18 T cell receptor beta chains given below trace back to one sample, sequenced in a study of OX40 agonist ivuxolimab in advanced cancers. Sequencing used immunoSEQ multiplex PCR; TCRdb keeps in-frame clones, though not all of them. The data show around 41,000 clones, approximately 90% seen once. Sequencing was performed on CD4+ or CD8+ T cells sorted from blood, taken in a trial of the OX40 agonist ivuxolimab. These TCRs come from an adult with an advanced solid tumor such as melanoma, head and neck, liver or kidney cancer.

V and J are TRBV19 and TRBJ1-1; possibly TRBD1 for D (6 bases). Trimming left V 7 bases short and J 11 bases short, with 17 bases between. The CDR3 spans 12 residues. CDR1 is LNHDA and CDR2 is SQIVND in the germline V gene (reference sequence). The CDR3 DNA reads TGTGCCAGTACGCAACGGGGGCTGTTGGCTTTCTTT. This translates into CASTQRGLLAFF.

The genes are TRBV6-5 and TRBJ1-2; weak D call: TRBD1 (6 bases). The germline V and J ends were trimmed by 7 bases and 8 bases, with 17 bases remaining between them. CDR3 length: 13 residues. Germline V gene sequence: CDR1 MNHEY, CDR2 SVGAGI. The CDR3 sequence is CASTGGGTKGYTF. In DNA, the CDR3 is TGTGCCAGCACCGGGGGGGGGACAAAAGGCTACACCTTC.

The CDR3 region is CASSLGGGALVKNIQYF. In DNA form, the CDR3 reads TGTGCCAGCAGCTTAGGTGGAGGAGCCTTGGTCAAAAACATTCAGTACTTC. This rearrangement joins TRBV11-2 to TRBJ2-4; maybe TRBD2 (5 bases). The V end was cut by 1 base, the J end by 3 bases, with 16 bases between. Germline CDR1 and CDR2: SGHAT and FQNNGV. The CDR3 sequence is 17 residues long.

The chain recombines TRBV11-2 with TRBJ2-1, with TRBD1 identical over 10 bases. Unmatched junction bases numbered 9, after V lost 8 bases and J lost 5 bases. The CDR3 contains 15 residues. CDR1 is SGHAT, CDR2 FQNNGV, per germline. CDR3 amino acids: CASARGTGVNNEQFF. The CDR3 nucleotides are TGTGCCAGCGCGAGGGGGACAGGGGTTAACAATGAGCAGTTCTTC. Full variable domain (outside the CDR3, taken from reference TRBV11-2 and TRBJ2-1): EAGVAQSPRYKIIEKRQSVAFWCNPISGHATLYWYQQILGQGPKLLIQFQNNGVVDDSQLPKDRFSAERLKGVDSTLKIQPAKLEDSAVYLCASARGTGVNNEQFFGPGTRLTVL.

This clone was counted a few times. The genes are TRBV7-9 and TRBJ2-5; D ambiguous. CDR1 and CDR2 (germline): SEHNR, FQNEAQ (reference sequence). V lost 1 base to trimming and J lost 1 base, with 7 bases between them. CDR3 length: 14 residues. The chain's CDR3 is CASSLELGQETQYF. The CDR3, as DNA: TGTGCCAGCAGCTTAGAACTGGGCCAAGAGACCCAGTACTTC.

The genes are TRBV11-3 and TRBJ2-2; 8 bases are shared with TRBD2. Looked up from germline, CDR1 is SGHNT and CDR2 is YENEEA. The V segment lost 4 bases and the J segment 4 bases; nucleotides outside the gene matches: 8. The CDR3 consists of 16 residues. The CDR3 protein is CASSSSRGGSTGELFF. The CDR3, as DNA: TGTGCCAGCAGCTCCTCTCGGGGGGGGAGCACCGGGGAGCTGTTTTTT.

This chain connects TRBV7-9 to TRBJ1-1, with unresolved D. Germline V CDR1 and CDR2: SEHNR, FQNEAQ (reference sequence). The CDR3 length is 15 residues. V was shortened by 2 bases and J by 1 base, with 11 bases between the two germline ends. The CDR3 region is CASSLKAGPNTEAFF. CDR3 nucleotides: TGTGCCAGCAGCTTAAAGGCCGGCCCGAACACTGAAGCTTTCTTT.

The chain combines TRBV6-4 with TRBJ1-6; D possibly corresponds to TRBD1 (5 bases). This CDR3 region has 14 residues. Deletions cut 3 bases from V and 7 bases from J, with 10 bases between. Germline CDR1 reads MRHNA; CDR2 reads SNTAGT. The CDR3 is CASSEGGENSPLHF. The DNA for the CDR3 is TGTGCCAGCAGTGAGGGGGGAGAAAATTCACCCCTCCACTTT.

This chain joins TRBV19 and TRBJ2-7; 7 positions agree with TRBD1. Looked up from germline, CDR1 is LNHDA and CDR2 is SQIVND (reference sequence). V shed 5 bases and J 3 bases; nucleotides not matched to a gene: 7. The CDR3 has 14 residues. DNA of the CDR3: TGTGCCAGTAGTCCTACAGGGGCCCTCTACGAGCAGTACTTC. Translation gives CASSPTGALYEQYF.

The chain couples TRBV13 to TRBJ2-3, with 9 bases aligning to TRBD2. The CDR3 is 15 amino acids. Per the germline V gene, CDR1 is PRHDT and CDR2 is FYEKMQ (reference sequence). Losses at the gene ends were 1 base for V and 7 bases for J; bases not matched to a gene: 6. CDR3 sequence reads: CASSLDAGGLNTQYF. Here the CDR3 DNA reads TGTGCCAGCAGCTTAGATGCGGGAGGGTTAAATACGCAGTATTTT.

The CDR3 DNA sequence: TGTGCCAGCAGCGAGGGAATCAATCAGCCCCAGCATTTT. Translation: CASSEGINQPQHF. The genes are TRBV7-9 and TRBJ1-5; no clear D gene. The length of the CDR3 is 13 residues. Germline CDR1 and CDR2: SEHNR and FQNEAQ (reference sequence). The V gene lost 5 bases and the J gene lost 3 bases, with 8 bases spanning the gap.

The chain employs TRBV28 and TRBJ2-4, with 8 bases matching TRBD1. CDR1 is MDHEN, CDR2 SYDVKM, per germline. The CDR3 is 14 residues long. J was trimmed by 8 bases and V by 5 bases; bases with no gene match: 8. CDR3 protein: CASSPDREWDIQYF. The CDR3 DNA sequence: TGTGCCAGCAGTCCGGACAGGGAGTGGGACATTCAGTACTTC. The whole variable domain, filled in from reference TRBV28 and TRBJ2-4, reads DVKVTQSSRYLVKRTGEKVFLECVQDMDHENMFWYRQDPGLGLRLIYFSYDVKMKEKGDIPEGYSVSREKKERFSLILESASTNQTSMYLCASSPDREWDIQYFGAGTRLSVL.

The CDR3 sequence is CASSQQGFSGANVLTF. CDR3 nucleotides: TGTGCCAGCAGTCAACAGGGTTTCTCCGGGGCCAACGTCCTGACTTTC. The V gene is TRBV28, the J gene TRBJ2-6; a possible D gene is TRBD1 (6 bases). V lost 5 bases to trimming and J lost 4 bases, with 15 bases between them. Germline V gene sequence: CDR1 MDHEN, CDR2 SYDVKM. CDR3 size: 16 residues.

CDR3 in amino acids: CASSQDSGAADTQYF. DNA for the CDR3: TGCGCCAGCAGCCAAGATTCCGGGGCCGCAGATACGCAGTATTTT. The rearrangement joins TRBV4-1 to TRBJ2-3; D could derive from TRBD1 or TRBD2 (5 bases each). V lost 0 bases and J lost 4, with 11 bases in between. From germline, CDR1 is MGHRA and CDR2 YSYEKL. The CDR3 totals 15 residues.

The CDR3 region is CASSQLLSNQPQHF. DNA of the CDR3: TGCGCCAGCAGCCAACTGTTAAGCAATCAGCCCCAGCATTTT. This chain connects TRBV4-1 to TRBJ1-5; D unclear. The germline gives CDR1 MGHRA, CDR2 YSYEKL. Trimming took 2 bases from V and 1 from J, leaving 6 bases between them. The CDR3 totals 14 residues.

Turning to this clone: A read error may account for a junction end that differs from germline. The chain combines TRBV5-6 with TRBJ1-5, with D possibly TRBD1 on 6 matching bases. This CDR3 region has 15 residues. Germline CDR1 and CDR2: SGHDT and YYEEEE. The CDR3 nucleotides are TGTGCCAACAGCTATGGGACATCCAGCAATCAGCCCCAGCATTTT. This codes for CANSYGTSSNQPQHF.

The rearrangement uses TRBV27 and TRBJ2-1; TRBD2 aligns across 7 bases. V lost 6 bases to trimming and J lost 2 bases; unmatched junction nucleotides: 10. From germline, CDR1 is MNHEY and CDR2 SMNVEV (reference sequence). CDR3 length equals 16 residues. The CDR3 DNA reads TGTGCCAGCAGCCCCCGCGGGGGTCCCCCCTACAATGAGCAGTTCTTC. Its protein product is CASSPRGGPPYNEQFF.

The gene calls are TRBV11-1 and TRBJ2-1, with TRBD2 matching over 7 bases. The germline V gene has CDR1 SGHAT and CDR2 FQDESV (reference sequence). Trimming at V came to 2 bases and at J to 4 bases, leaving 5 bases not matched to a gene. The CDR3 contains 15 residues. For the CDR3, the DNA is TGTGCCAGCAGCTTACGGGGGGAGTCTTACAATGAGCAGTTCTTC. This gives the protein CASSLRGESYNEQFF.